Listed below are T cell receptor beta chains from one sample, sequenced in a study of regulatory T cells in long-lasting Graves disease. MiXCR was run by TCRdb on the multiplex PCR reads, yielding one entry per CDR3 protein. The profile shows almost 450,000 distinct CDR3 sequences, 16% of them singletons. These data were also reused for a study on T cells in Graves' hyperthyroidism and ophthalmopathy.

The specimen comprised peripheral blood mononuclear cells (PBMCs), sampled at new diagnosis, from a patient treated with antithyroid drugs. Source of these receptors: a woman under 40 with Graves disease. The CDR3 runs from the conserved cysteine through the conserved F or W. Only part of the rows carry a size: once, few, many, or a class if the clone is expanded.

V gene: TRBV28; J gene: TRBJ2-7; clone size: many; CDR3 protein: CASSLGRGRRSVEQYF
V gene: TRBV7-2; J gene: TRBJ1-1; clone size: few; CDR3 protein: CASTLAGNTEAFF
V gene: TRBV6-1; J gene: TRBJ2-1; clone size: -; CDR3 protein: CASKRLRSYNEQFF
V gene: TRBV19; J gene: TRBJ2-1; clone size: few; CDR3 protein: CASSIIPPSSYNEQFF
V gene: TRBV13; J gene: TRBJ2-1; clone size: -; CDR3 protein: CASSVPNNEQFF
V gene: TRBV19; J gene: TRBJ2-1; clone size: few; CDR3 protein: CASKGDNYNEQFF
V gene: TRBV10-1; J gene: TRBJ2-1; clone size: many; CDR3 protein: CASSESWPGGYNEQFF
V gene: TRBV12-3/TRBV12-4; J gene: TRBJ2-2; clone size: few; CDR3 protein: CASSSDLAGELFF
V gene: TRBV28; J gene: TRBJ2-1; clone size: many; CDR3 protein: CASSQWTSGRNNEQFF
V gene: TRBV2; J gene: TRBJ2-3; clone size: many; CDR3 protein: CASNAPPGLASRTDTQYF
V gene: TRBV6-7; J gene: TRBJ2-2; clone size: many; CDR3 protein: CASSYPQREARGNTGELFF
V gene: TRBV10-3; J gene: TRBJ2-3; clone size: few; CDR3 protein: CAISPGRDTQYF